This T cell receptor beta chain derives from a study of cytomegalovirus exposure and HLA in healthy donors. Worth noting for this clone: The antigen remains unidentified.

This PCR relied on a set of 60 Vbeta primers and 13 Jbeta primers. Assay used: immunoSEQ multiplex PCR; TCRdb lists only in-frame clones, some missing. The table lists around 30,000 clones, 44% of them singletons. Study findings and constraints: Sequencing likely generated an artifact that appeared as a cluster of highly shared sequence variants. Researchers left out some V segments, among them TRBV6-2 and TRBV6-3, as indistinguishable.

Germline V gene sequence: CDR1 SGHVS, CDR2 FQNEAQ. This CDR3 spans 14 amino acids. V gave up 4 bases and J gave up 3 bases; unmatched junction bases: 6. The sequence was obtained from a woman aged 45-60 years in good health and CMV-seronegative. What was sequenced was PBMCs. This chain uses TRBV7-8 with TRBJ2-7, with 7 bases matching TRBD1. The CDR3 is CASSSMTGIYEQYF. Here the CDR3 DNA reads TGTGCCAGCAGCTCAATGACAGGGATCTACGAGCAGTACTTC.